The rows below give T cell receptor beta chains drawn from one sample of a study of response to subunit inactivated influenza vaccine. TCRdb passed the RT-PCR reads through MiXCR, listing each CDR3 protein once. Of around 500,000 distinct CDR3 sequences in the sample, 11% were seen once. This material consisted of PBMCs from blood, taken roughly 46 days after vaccination. Receptor source: a man between 50 and 59 years old who received an inactivated influenza vaccine. Each CDR3 is given with its conserved first and last residue. Fields, in order: clone size, J gene, D gene, V gene, CDR3 protein, CDR3 DNA. A D gene is named only where the DNA matches it firmly. Size is stated for part of the rows, as once, few or many counts, or as a class when the clone is expanded.

clone_size: few
j_call: TRBJ1-1
d_call: TRBD1
v_call: TRBV20-1
cdr3_aa: CSASPGTGRSTEAFF
cdr3_nt: TGCAGTGCTAGTCCCGGGACAGGGCGGAGCACTGAAGCTTTCTTT

clone_size: many
j_call: TRBJ2-4
d_call: TRBD2
v_call: TRBV7-2
cdr3_aa: CASSSGAGVSNIQYF
cdr3_nt: TGTGCCAGCAGCTCCGGGGCGGGAGTGTCAAACATTCAGTACTTC

clone_size: NA
j_call: TRBJ2-5
d_call: NA
v_call: TRBV20-1
cdr3_aa: CSARDRSWDFQETQYF
cdr3_nt: TGCAGTGCTAGAGATCGTTCGTGGGATTTTCAAGAGACCCAGTACTTC

clone_size: many
j_call: TRBJ2-1
d_call: NA
v_call: TRBV5-1
cdr3_aa: CASSFEGGPRNEQFF
cdr3_nt: TGCGCCAGCAGCTTCGAGGGGGGGCCCCGCAATGAGCAGTTCTTC

clone_size: few
j_call: TRBJ2-3
d_call: NA
v_call: TRBV7-2
cdr3_aa: CASSFALSGLYTDTQYF
cdr3_nt: TGTGCCAGCAGCTTCGCCCTCTCGGGACTCTACACAGATACGCAGTATTTT

clone_size: NA
j_call: TRBJ2-6
d_call: NA
v_call: TRBV4-3
cdr3_aa: CASSQEDSSGANVLTF
cdr3_nt: TGCGCCAGCAGCCAAGAGGACAGCTCTGGGGCCAACGTCCTGACTTTC

clone_size: many
j_call: TRBJ2-7
d_call: TRBD1
v_call: TRBV29-1
cdr3_aa: CSVETGSSYEQYF
cdr3_nt: TGCAGCGTCGAGACAGGGAGCTCCTACGAGCAGTACTTC

clone_size: NA
j_call: TRBJ1-5
d_call: TRBD1
v_call: TRBV7-2
cdr3_aa: CASSLAARGEQPQHF
cdr3_nt: TGTGCCAGCAGCTTAGCAGCCAGGGGGGAGCAGCCCCAGCATTTT

clone_size: NA
j_call: TRBJ1-5
d_call: NA
v_call: TRBV19
cdr3_aa: CASSIDQYQPQHF
cdr3_nt: TGTGCCAGTAGTATAGATCAGTATCAGCCCCAGCATTTT

clone_size: few
j_call: TRBJ2-7
d_call: TRBD2
v_call: TRBV12-3/TRBV12-4
cdr3_aa: CASSPQSGGSEQYF
cdr3_nt: TGTGCCAGCAGTCCCCAGAGCGGGGGAAGCGAGCAGTACTTC

clone_size: few
j_call: TRBJ1-5
d_call: NA
v_call: TRBV12-3/TRBV12-4
cdr3_aa: CASSYRGGGSSQPQHF
cdr3_nt: TGTGCCAGCAGTTACCGGGGCGGGGGTAGCAGTCAGCCCCAGCATTTT

clone_size: NA
j_call: TRBJ2-1
d_call: TRBD2
v_call: TRBV4-1
cdr3_aa: CASSPTSGSRNEQFF
cdr3_nt: TGCGCCAGCAGCCCCACTAGCGGGAGTCGTAATGAGCAGTTCTTC

clone_size: NA
j_call: TRBJ1-2
d_call: NA
v_call: TRBV12-3/TRBV12-4
cdr3_aa: CASSRSGDGYTF
cdr3_nt: TGTGCCAGCAGTCGCTCCGGAGATGGCTACACCTTC

clone_size: NA
j_call: TRBJ2-5
d_call: TRBD2
v_call: TRBV7-2
cdr3_aa: CASSTTSGGQETQYF
cdr3_nt: TGTGCCAGCAGCACGACTAGCGGGGGGCAAGAGACCCAGTACTTC

clone_size: few
j_call: TRBJ1-5
d_call: NA
v_call: TRBV6-1
cdr3_aa: CASSRREGQPQHF
cdr3_nt: TGTGCCAGCAGTCGTAGGGAGGGTCAGCCCCAGCATTTT

clone_size: many
j_call: TRBJ1-2
d_call: TRBD1
v_call: TRBV27
cdr3_aa: CASSAWTAAGGDSRW
cdr3_nt: TGTGCCAGCAGTGCCTGGACAGCCGCTGGTGGGGACAGCCGCTGG

clone_size: NA
j_call: TRBJ2-3
d_call: TRBD2
v_call: TRBV20-1
cdr3_aa: CSAQLAYQRDTQYF
cdr3_nt: TGCAGTGCTCAACTAGCGTATCAAAGAGATACGCAGTATTTT

clone_size: many
j_call: TRBJ2-7
d_call: TRBD1
v_call: TRBV12-3/TRBV12-4
cdr3_aa: CASSPAHLTGSHYEQYF
cdr3_nt: TGTGCCAGCAGTCCCGCTCACCTGACAGGGTCCCACTACGAGCAGTACTTC

clone_size: NA
j_call: TRBJ1-1
d_call: TRBD1
v_call: TRBV7-8
cdr3_aa: CASSSGQTNTEAFF
cdr3_nt: TGTGCCAGCAGCTCGGGACAGACGAACACTGAAGCTTTCTTT

clone_size: many
j_call: TRBJ2-1
d_call: NA
v_call: TRBV6-1
cdr3_aa: CASQESGPTYNEQFF
cdr3_nt: TGTGCCAGTCAGGAGAGCGGGCCAACCTACAATGAGCAGTTCTTC

clone_size: few
j_call: TRBJ2-7
d_call: TRBD2
v_call: TRBV7-9
cdr3_aa: CASSLAGAGGPSEQYF
cdr3_nt: TGTGCCAGCAGCTTAGCGGGCGCGGGAGGGCCGTCCGAGCAGTACTTC

clone_size: NA
j_call: TRBJ2-7
d_call: NA
v_call: TRBV20-1
cdr3_aa: CSASLQGTYEQYF
cdr3_nt: TGCAGTGCTAGTTTGCAGGGAACCTACGAGCAGTACTTC

clone_size: few
j_call: TRBJ1-3
d_call: NA
v_call: TRBV28
cdr3_aa: CASRRDSGNTIYF
cdr3_nt: TGTGCCAGCAGGCGGGACTCTGGAAACACCATATATTTT

clone_size: NA
j_call: TRBJ2-4
d_call: NA
v_call: TRBV13
cdr3_aa: CASSFRSRNIQYF
cdr3_nt: TGTGCCAGCAGCTTCAGGTCCAGGAACATTCAGTACTTC

clone_size: few
j_call: TRBJ2-7
d_call: NA
v_call: TRBV5-1
cdr3_aa: CASISDFYEQYF
cdr3_nt: TGCGCCAGCATCTCCGACTTCTACGAGCAGTACTTC

clone_size: many
j_call: TRBJ2-2
d_call: NA
v_call: TRBV5-1
cdr3_aa: CASSLRIAQNTGELFF
cdr3_nt: TGCGCCAGCAGCTTGAGGATAGCACAGAACACCGGGGAGCTGTTTTTT

clone_size: many
j_call: TRBJ2-1
d_call: TRBD2
v_call: TRBV7-3
cdr3_aa: CASSLTSGSIRYDEQFF
cdr3_nt: TGTGCCAGCAGCTTAACGAGCGGGAGTATACGATATGATGAGCAGTTCTTC

clone_size: few
j_call: TRBJ2-2
d_call: NA
v_call: TRBV7-9
cdr3_aa: CASSRAQGQGELFF
cdr3_nt: TGTGCCAGCAGCAGGGCACAAGGCCAGGGGGAGCTGTTTTTT

clone_size: NA
j_call: TRBJ1-4
d_call: NA
v_call: TRBV4-1
cdr3_aa: CASSQDPRGGNEKLFF
cdr3_nt: TGCGCCAGCAGCCAAGATCCCAGAGGTGGAAATGAAAAACTGTTTTTT

clone_size: few
j_call: TRBJ2-3
d_call: NA
v_call: TRBV20-1
cdr3_aa: CSAVWDQGQYF
cdr3_nt: TGCAGTGCCGTCTGGGACCAAGGGCAGTATTTT

clone_size: few
j_call: TRBJ1-5
d_call: NA
v_call: TRBV5-1
cdr3_aa: CASSPDPGVGLQPQHF
cdr3_nt: TGCGCCAGCAGTCCTGATCCCGGGGTGGGGCTTCAGCCCCAGCATTTT

clone_size: NA
j_call: TRBJ1-1
d_call: NA
v_call: TRBV4-1
cdr3_aa: CASSHLNTEAFF
cdr3_nt: TGCGCCAGCAGCCACCTGAACACTGAAGCTTTCTTT

clone_size: NA
j_call: TRBJ2-4
d_call: NA
v_call: TRBV4-3
cdr3_aa: CASSKGGPSGRDIQYF
cdr3_nt: TGCGCCAGCAGCAAGGGGGGGCCATCGGGTCGGGACATTCAGTACTTC

clone_size: many
j_call: TRBJ2-7
d_call: NA
v_call: TRBV11-2
cdr3_aa: CASSLGGHYEQYF
cdr3_nt: TGTGCCAGCAGCTTAGGCGGGCATTACGAGCAGTACTTC

clone_size: many
j_call: TRBJ1-3
d_call: NA
v_call: TRBV6-1
cdr3_aa: CASNTPRDKGNTIYF
cdr3_nt: TGTGCCAGCAATACACCCCGGGACAAAGGAAACACCATATATTTT

clone_size: NA
j_call: TRBJ1-3
d_call: NA
v_call: TRBV11-1
cdr3_aa: CASSPRTGFLLSGNTIYF
cdr3_nt: TGTGCCAGCAGCCCAAGAACAGGGTTCCTCCTCTCTGGAAACACCATATATTTT

clone_size: few
j_call: TRBJ1-5
d_call: NA
v_call: TRBV7-8
cdr3_aa: CASSLARAGIPNQPQHF
cdr3_nt: TGTGCCAGCAGCTTAGCGCGGGCAGGAATCCCCAATCAGCCCCAGCATTTT

clone_size: few
j_call: TRBJ1-5
d_call: TRBD1
v_call: TRBV6-1
cdr3_aa: CASSEGGQGNQPQHF
cdr3_nt: TGTGCCAGCAGTGAAGGGGGACAGGGGAATCAGCCCCAGCATTTT

clone_size: few
j_call: TRBJ2-2
d_call: NA
v_call: TRBV20-1
cdr3_aa: CSASFGQKNTGELFF
cdr3_nt: TGCAGTGCTAGCTTTGGACAGAAAAACACCGGGGAGCTGTTTTTT

clone_size: NA
j_call: TRBJ2-1
d_call: TRBD2
v_call: TRBV7-2
cdr3_aa: CASSLGLAGDSYNEQFF
cdr3_nt: TGTGCCAGCAGCTTAGGACTAGCGGGAGACTCCTACAATGAGCAGTTCTTC

clone_size: NA
j_call: TRBJ2-1
d_call: TRBD2
v_call: TRBV4-3
cdr3_aa: CASSTLGLAGGPYNEQFF
cdr3_nt: TGCGCCAGCAGTACCTTGGGACTAGCGGGAGGACCTTACAATGAGCAGTTCTTC

clone_size: few
j_call: TRBJ2-3
d_call: TRBD2
v_call: TRBV5-6
cdr3_aa: CASSAEAGGLDTQYF
cdr3_nt: TGTGCCAGCAGCGCGGAAGCGGGGGGGTTAGATACGCAGTATTTT

clone_size: many
j_call: TRBJ2-1
d_call: TRBD2
v_call: TRBV28
cdr3_aa: CASRLPGLAGGDNEQFF
cdr3_nt: TGTGCCAGCAGGCTGCCAGGACTAGCGGGGGGGGACAATGAGCAGTTCTTC

clone_size: many
j_call: TRBJ2-3
d_call: TRBD2
v_call: TRBV5-1
cdr3_aa: CASRGTSGSPDTQYF
cdr3_nt: TGCGCCAGCAGAGGTACTAGCGGGAGTCCAGATACGCAGTATTTT

clone_size: many
j_call: TRBJ1-2
d_call: TRBD1
v_call: TRBV25-1
cdr3_aa: CASSESGQARFTF
cdr3_nt: TGTGCCAGCAGTGAATCGGGACAGGCTCGTTTCACCTTC

clone_size: NA
j_call: TRBJ2-5
d_call: NA
v_call: TRBV10-1
cdr3_aa: CASSEPPCVETQYF
cdr3_nt: TGCGCCAGCAGTGAGCCCCCGTGCGTGGAGACCCAGTACTTC

clone_size: NA
j_call: TRBJ2-4
d_call: TRBD1
v_call: TRBV28
cdr3_aa: CASSLTGVGKNIQYF
cdr3_nt: TGTGCCAGCAGCTTGACAGGGGTCGGCAAAAACATTCAGTACTTC

clone_size: many
j_call: TRBJ2-2
d_call: NA
v_call: TRBV6-5
cdr3_aa: CASSYSIFIKRGELFF
cdr3_nt: TGTGCCAGCAGTTACTCGATTTTCATAAAAAGGGGGGAGCTGTTTTTT

clone_size: NA
j_call: TRBJ2-3
d_call: TRBD2
v_call: TRBV11-1
cdr3_aa: CASSSKVRLAGVQGTQYF
cdr3_nt: TGTGCCAGCAGCTCAAAGGTTCGACTAGCGGGGGTTCAGGGTACGCAGTATTTT

clone_size: few
j_call: TRBJ2-7
d_call: TRBD1
v_call: TRBV10-3
cdr3_aa: CAIRAGTGTPGIYEQYF
cdr3_nt: TGTGCCATCAGGGCCGGGACAGGGACCCCAGGAATCTACGAGCAGTACTTC

clone_size: few
j_call: TRBJ2-3
d_call: NA
v_call: TRBV28
cdr3_aa: CASTPHPASGTDTQYF
cdr3_nt: TGTGCCAGCACACCCCACCCCGCTAGCGGCACAGATACGCAGTATTTT

clone_size: few
j_call: TRBJ2-5
d_call: TRBD1
v_call: TRBV20-1
cdr3_aa: CSAPDRGSVGFQETQYF
cdr3_nt: TGCAGTGCCCCAGACAGGGGATCAGTGGGGTTCCAAGAGACCCAGTACTTC

clone_size: many
j_call: TRBJ2-1
d_call: NA
v_call: TRBV5-1
cdr3_aa: CASSQRNSEQFF
cdr3_nt: TGCGCCAGCAGCCAGAGGAATTCTGAGCAGTTCTTC